The clone carrying this T cell receptor beta chain came up a few times. These data are taken from a study of blood T cell repertoires in COVID-19. Study-wide background: There were acute and convalescent COVID-19 samples, and they came from the United States, Italy and Spain. T cells, B-cell-depleted T cells, or PBMCs supplied cDNA or gDNA.

Original analysis: Reference gene primer amplification gave nucleated cell count estimates. Here immunoSEQ multiplex PCR was the method, and the copy in TCRdb shows in-frame clones only, minus some. V and J calls and clone size are copied from that table; D and trimming were computed from the DNA. Among about 240,000 clones, 82% were seen once, and the ten largest hold about an eighth. Sequencing was done on a sample of peripheral blood. The sequence came from a woman aged 55-75 years with active or convalescent COVID-19.

As DNA, the CDR3 is TGTGCCAGCAGCCAAGGATTCAGGGTTCGGGGGGGAAAACTGTTTTTT. Its protein product is CASSQGFRVRGGKLFF. The chain joins TRBV14 to TRBJ1-4; D is perhaps TRBD1 (5 bases). CDR1 SGHDN and CDR2 FVKESK come from the germline V gene. V gave up 1 base and J gave up 10 bases, with 19 bases separating them. This CDR3 region has 16 residues.